What follows are 30 T cell receptor beta chains derived from one specimen sequenced in a study of PD-1 blockade in classical Hodgkin lymphoma. Time point here: cycle 4 day 1 (C4D1), after less than 7 weeks of nivolumab. Relapses following autologous stem cell transplantation were seen in all patients, with brentuximab vedotin exposure varying. Clones were read by immunoSEQ multiplex PCR, and TCRdb kept only the in-frame ones, dropping some. This table holds roughly 46,000 clones, about three quarters found once. The sample consisted of peripheral blood mononuclear cells (PBMCs), taken before the fourth cycle of nivolumab. These receptors all come from a human donor with classical Hodgkin lymphoma.

The chain has TRBV5-4 and TRBJ2-1; 14 nucleotides match TRBD2. The CDR3 spans 15 residues. V lost 2 bases and J lost 12; bases outside the gene matches: 7. Looked up from germline, CDR1 is SGHNT and CDR2 is YYREEE (reference sequence). The CDR3 region is CASSFGTSGRFGQFF. CDR3 nucleotides: TGTGCCAGCAGCTTCGGGACTAGCGGGAGATTTGGGCAGTTCTTC.

V gene TRBV29-1 combines with J gene TRBJ1-4; 7 bases map to TRBD1. The germline V gene has CDR1 SQVTM and CDR2 ANQGSEA. This CDR3 has 13 residues. Trimming at V came to 6 bases and at J to 5 bases, leaving 6 bases not matched to a gene. CDR3 nucleotides: TGCAGCGTAACCGGGACAGTCAATGAAAAACTGTTTTTT. Translating it yields CSVTGTVNEKLFF.

The chain uses TRBV7-9 and TRBJ2-3; no reliable D call. This CDR3 has 14 amino acids. Germline V gene lookup returns CDR1 SEHNR and CDR2 FQNEAQ (reference sequence). Trimming cost V 5 bases and J 4 bases, with 13 bases left between them. The CDR3 coding sequence is TGTGCCAGCAGCGTCTACGACCGGGCAGATACGCAGTATTTT. Its translation: CASSVYDRADTQYF.

This clone occurred once. The chain combines TRBV5-1 with TRBJ2-1; D uncertain. Deletions cut 1 base from V and 7 bases from J, with 9 bases between. There are 13 residues in the CDR3. CDR1 is SGHRS and CDR2 is YFSETQ in the germline V gene. The CDR3 loop reads CASSLSGYNEQFF. CDR3 nucleotide sequence: TGCGCCAGCAGCTTGTCCGGGTATAATGAGCAGTTCTTC.

The genes are TRBV2 and TRBJ2-7; weak D call: TRBD1 (6 bases). The CDR3 consists of 14 residues. The germline V gene encodes CDR1 SNHLY and CDR2 FYNNEI. The ends were cut back, 7 bases at V and 2 bases at J, with 15 bases in the middle. The CDR3 bases are TGTGCCAGCACTGTGTGGGACACCACCTACGAGCAGTACTTC. Amino acids: CASTVWDTTYEQYF.

The chain is built from TRBV19 and TRBJ2-7; 9 bases map to TRBD1. The CDR3 has 13 amino acids. Germline V gives CDR1 LNHDA, CDR2 SQIVND (reference sequence). V gave up 5 bases and J gave up 3 bases; unmatched junction bases: 2. CDR3 residues: CASSRTGDYEQYF. CDR3 nucleotide sequence: TGTGCCAGTAGTCGGACAGGGGACTACGAGCAGTACTTC.

J is TRBJ2-7 and V is TRBV6-1; 10 nucleotides agree with TRBD2. Germline values: CDR1 MNHNS, CDR2 SASEGT. V trimming: 6 bases; J trimming: 0 bases; junction bases outside the gene matches: 5. The CDR3 is made up of 15 amino acids. CDR3 nucleotide sequence: TGTGCCAGCAGGACAACTAGCGGGGTCTCCTACGAGCAGTACTTC. As protein: CASRTTSGVSYEQYF.

In this sample, this clone turned up a few times. The genes are TRBV11-3 and TRBJ2-7, with D hard to call. The CDR3 length is 14 residues. The germline V gene encodes CDR1 SGHNT and CDR2 YENEEA. V was trimmed by 1 base and J by 5 bases, leaving 12 bases between them. Here the CDR3 DNA reads TGTGCCAGCAGCTTAGGGGGTGAACTCGACGAGCAGTACTTC. Protein: CASSLGGELDEQYF.

The chain joins TRBV11-3 to TRBJ1-5, with D hard to call. Germline V gene lookup returns CDR1 SGHNT and CDR2 YENEEA. The germline V and J ends were trimmed by 0 bases and 4 bases, with 4 bases remaining between them. CDR3 length: 13 amino acids. CDR3 residues: CASSLEVNQPQHF. The CDR3 nucleotides are TGTGCCAGCAGCTTAGAAGTAAATCAGCCCCAGCATTTT.

The rearrangement links TRBV28 to TRBJ1-2; no firm D call. Germline-derived CDR1 and CDR2 are MDHEN and SYDVKM. CDR3 length: 14 amino acids. Deletions cut 5 bases from V and 1 base from J, with 11 bases between. The CDR3 here is CASSPRGSNYGYTF. The CDR3 bases are TGTGCCAGCAGTCCCCGAGGGAGTAACTATGGCTACACCTTC.

J is TRBJ2-1 and V is TRBV7-9, with D perhaps matching TRBD2 (6 bases). Per the germline V gene, CDR1 is SEHNR and CDR2 is FQNEAQ (reference sequence). The length of the CDR3 is 12 residues. V lost 2 bases to trimming and J lost 8 bases, with 7 bases between them. The CDR3 bases are TGTGCCAGCAGCTTATTAGCGGATGAGCAGTTCTTC. Its translation is CASSLLADEQFF. The full variable domain, in which reference TRBV7-9 and TRBJ2-1 provide the parts outside the CDR3, is DTGVSQNPRHKITKRGQNVTFRCDPISEHNRLYWYRQTLGQGPEFLTYFQNEAQLEKSRLLSDRFSAERPKGSFSTLEIQRTEQGDSAMYLCASSLLADEQFFGPGTRLTVL.

The chain is built from TRBV2 and TRBJ2-7; the D call may be TRBD1 or TRBD2 (5 bases each). The germline V gene encodes CDR1 SNHLY and CDR2 FYNNEI. This CDR3 contains 14 residues. V was cut by 5 bases and J by 3 bases, with 14 bases left in between. Written as DNA, the CDR3 is TGTGCCAGCAGTACCGGGACGGTTGGCTACGAGCAGTACTTC. Amino acids: CASSTGTVGYEQYF.

The chain is built from TRBV9 and TRBJ1-4, with D hard to call. CDR1 is SGDLS, CDR2 YYNGEE, per germline. Trimming pared 0 bases from V and 8 bases from J, leaving 11 bases between. This CDR3 has 14 residues. The CDR3 is CASSVAAKTEKLFF. The CDR3 DNA reads TGTGCCAGCAGCGTAGCAGCGAAAACGGAAAAACTGTTTTTT.

This chain connects TRBV11-2 to TRBJ1-3; tentative D call: TRBD1 (6 bases). Trimming cost V 4 bases and J 0 bases, with 22 bases left between them. Germline CDR1 and CDR2: SGHAT and FQNNGV. This CDR3 is 19 amino acids long. CDR3 sequence reads: CASSSMGRTARFSGNTIYF. The CDR3 nucleotides read TGTGCCAGCAGCTCAATGGGACGGACAGCAAGGTTCTCTGGAAACACCATATATTTT.

V gene TRBV6-5 combines with J gene TRBJ1-4, with D possibly matching TRBD1 (6 bases). Germline CDR1 is MNHEY and CDR2 is SVGAGI. Trimming took off 6 bases at V and 0 bases at J, with 8 bases between the two ends. The CDR3 totals 14 residues. As DNA, the CDR3 is TGTGCCAGCAGGGACAGTACAACTAATGAAAAACTGTTTTTT. Amino acid sequence: CASRDSTTNEKLFF.

V and J are TRBV29-1 and TRBJ1-4; 8 bases match TRBD1. The germline CDR1 and CDR2 sequences are SQVTM and ANQGSEA. The CDR3 totals 13 residues. V gave up 5 bases and J gave up 6 bases; unmatched junction bases: 5. CDR3 DNA: TGCAGCGTTACTGGGACAGGAGATGAAAAACTGTTTTTT. This gives the protein CSVTGTGDEKLFF.

The gene calls are TRBV7-9 and TRBJ1-5, with a possible D match to TRBD1 (5 bases). The CDR3 has 16 amino acids. Trimming took 5 bases from V and 3 from J, leaving 17 bases between them. Per germline, CDR1 SEHNR and CDR2 FQNEAQ (reference sequence). The CDR3 here is CASSLQRWGSNQPQHF. The CDR3 nucleotides are TGTGCCAGCAGCCTCCAAAGGTGGGGGTCCAATCAGCCCCAGCATTTT.

The chain joins TRBV7-9 to TRBJ1-1, with D unresolved. The CDR3 contains 15 residues. Trimming removed 5 bases at V and 1 base at J, with 14 bases between. The V gene's germline CDR1 is SEHNR and CDR2 FQNEAQ (reference sequence). The CDR3, as DNA: TGTGCCAGCAGCCCTCGGACCGAAGAGAACACTGAAGCTTTCTTT. This codes for CASSPRTEENTEAFF. The variable domain in full, with the rest retrieved from reference TRBV7-9 and TRBJ1-1, is DTGVSQNPRHKITKRGQNVTFRCDPISEHNRLYWYRQTLGQGPEFLTYFQNEAQLEKSRLLSDRFSAERPKGSFSTLEIQRTEQGDSAMYLCASSPRTEENTEAFFGQGTRLTVV.

The CDR3 is CASSPEGGMNTEAFF. CDR3 nucleotide sequence: TGTGCCAGCAGTCCGGAAGGGGGAATGAACACTGAAGCTTTCTTT. The V gene is TRBV6-5, the J gene TRBJ1-1, with a possible D match to TRBD1 (6 bases). The germline gives CDR1 MNHEY, CDR2 SVGAGI. V shed 5 bases and J shed 0 bases, with 13 bases lying between them. This CDR3 has 15 amino acids.

V usage is TRBV7-9 and J usage is TRBJ2-7; D not resolved. The V gene's germline CDR1 is SEHNR and CDR2 FQNEAQ (reference sequence). The CDR3 is 15 amino acids. V was trimmed by 4 bases and J by 4 bases, leaving 17 bases between them. The CDR3 nucleotides are TGTGCCAGCAGCTCCCCCGGTACAGAGAATTACGAGCAGTACTTC. This gives the protein CASSSPGTENYEQYF.

V and J are TRBV29-1 and TRBJ2-1, with D tentatively TRBD1 (6 bases). Germline values: CDR1 SQVTM, CDR2 ANQGSEA. The CDR3 extends over 11 amino acids. V was pared by 3 bases and J by 14 bases, with 14 bases between. The CDR3 region has the DNA TGCAGCGTTGAGAGGGCAGGGGTGAAGTTCTTC. Protein sequence: CSVERAGVKFF.

This clone was counted a single time. The gene calls are TRBV28 and TRBJ1-5; D is perhaps TRBD1 (6 bases). Trimming removed 6 bases from V and 0 bases from J, with 21 bases in between. The CDR3 is 18 amino acids. Germline V gene data show CDR1 as MDHEN and CDR2 as SYDVKM. The CDR3 loop is CASSSSGHLGASNQPQHF. The CDR3 DNA is TGTGCCAGCAGCAGCTCGGGACACCTGGGGGCTAGCAATCAGCCCCAGCATTTT.

The CDR3 sequence is CASSLALAGVYNEQFF. CDR3 nucleotides: TGTGCCAGCAGCTTAGCCCTAGCGGGGGTTTACAATGAGCAGTTCTTC. The chain is built from TRBV7-9 and TRBJ2-1, with 10 bases matching TRBD2. The CDR3 is 16 amino acids. J gave up 4 bases and V 0 bases, and 3 bases lay outside the gene matches. The germline CDR1 and CDR2 sequences are SEHNR and FQNEAQ (reference sequence).

This chain links TRBV11-1 with TRBJ2-2, with 9 positions matching TRBD2. CDR1 is SGHAT and CDR2 is FQDESV in the germline V gene (reference sequence). V lost 5 bases and J lost 6; bases outside the gene matches: 10. The CDR3 runs to 16 residues. The CDR3: CASSPGGGRASGELFF. The CDR3 region has the DNA TGTGCCAGCAGCCCTGGGGGCGGGAGGGCCTCCGGGGAGCTGTTTTTT.

This clone has only a few counts. V and J are TRBV15 and TRBJ2-7; 7 positions match TRBD2. Unmatched junction bases numbered 6, after V lost 0 bases and J lost 4 bases. The germline CDR1 and CDR2 sequences are LNHNV and YYDKDF (reference sequence). This CDR3 has 15 residues. CDR3 loop: CATSREGGFEYEQYF. DNA of the CDR3: TGTGCCACCAGCAGAGAGGGAGGGTTTGAGTACGAGCAGTACTTC.

About this clone: Other DNA sequences in the sample encode the same CDR3. The chain joins TRBV5-1 to TRBJ2-2; weak D call: TRBD1 (6 bases). The CDR3 has 13 amino acids. Germline assignment: CDR1 SGHRS and CDR2 YFSETQ. V lost 5 bases to trimming and J lost 5 bases, with 10 bases between them. CDR3 in amino acids: CASSTQGTGELFF. The DNA for the CDR3 is TGCGCCAGCAGTACGCAGGGGACCGGGGAGCTGTTTTTT.

The chain joins TRBV18 to TRBJ1-2; D call uncertain. This CDR3 has 14 amino acids. The V gene's germline CDR1 is KGHSH and CDR2 LQKENI. V dropped 3 bases and J dropped 2 bases, with 10 bases sitting between them. CDR3 sequence: CASSPMGTNYGYTF. CDR3 coding DNA: TGTGCCAGCTCACCGATGGGAACCAACTATGGCTACACCTTC.

This clone has more than one count but fewer than ten. The V and J genes are TRBV5-1 and TRBJ1-5; D gene uncertain. CDR1 is SGHRS and CDR2 is YFSETQ in the germline V gene. The CDR3 has 11 residues. Trimming removed 5 bases from V and 7 bases from J, with 7 bases in between. Here the CDR3 DNA reads TGCGCCAGCAGACCCGACCAGCCCCAGCATTTT. It translates to CASRPDQPQHF.

The chain carries TRBV9 and TRBJ1-1; D is unresolved. The ends were cut back, 0 bases at V and 4 bases at J, with 7 bases in the middle. The V gene's germline CDR1 is SGDLS and CDR2 YYNGEE. The CDR3 length is 13 residues. The CDR3 DNA reads TGTGCCAGCAGCGTAGTCGGGTCCACTGAAGCTTTCTTT. It specifies CASSVVGSTEAFF.

This clone appeared a few times. V is TRBV28 and J is TRBJ1-1; 7 nucleotides agree with TRBD1. Germline CDR1 reads MDHEN; CDR2 reads SYDVKM. V was clipped by 5 bases and J by 11 bases; unmatched bases: 23. This CDR3 has 17 residues. CDR3 DNA: TGTGCCAGCAGTCTACTACAGGGGACGGGAGTACCCCAGAAGGCTTTCTTT. This translates into CASSLLQGTGVPQKAFF.